A selection of T cell receptor beta chains follows, all from one sample in a study of T cell clusters in autoimmune cytopenias. TCRdb reanalyzed the multiplex PCR reads and collapses them to one entry per CDR3 protein, without DNA. The sample totals about 4,000 distinct CDR3 sequences. The data also belong to a second study, concerning T cell repertoires in aging, cancer and after chemotherapy.

The sample comprised peripheral blood. These receptors all come from a human donor in good health. The CDR3 runs from the conserved cysteine through the conserved F or W. Fields, in order: J gene, CDR3 length, clone size, V gene, CDR3 protein. Some rows mark clone size as missing; the rest say once, few, many or name a class of expanded clone.

TRBJ1-2 | 14 | NA | TRBV6-5 | CASSYSGGNYGYTF
TRBJ2-7 | 13 | NA | TRBV6-2/TRBV6-3 | CASSYGKNYEQYF
TRBJ2-2 | 18 | NA | TRBV19 | CASSIGPGVSSNTGELFF
TRBJ2-6 | 17 | NA | TRBV28 | CASLGRVQKSGANVLTF
TRBJ1-5 | 14 | NA | TRBV13 | CASSLVTGGQPQHF
TRBJ2-2 | 13 | NA | TRBV5-1 | CASSRLGAGELFF
TRBJ1-2 | 16 | NA | TRBV15 | CATSRDRTVGTYGYTF
TRBJ2-5 | 16 | NA | TRBV20-1 | CSARDNWRGGRETQYF
TRBJ1-1 | 15 | NA | TRBV19 | CASSYGRAMNTEAFF
TRBJ2-1 | 12 | NA | TRBV19 | CASKQGYNEQFF
TRBJ2-2 | 13 | NA | TRBV20-1 | CSAVPGIPGELFF
TRBJ2-7 | 13 | NA | TRBV20-1 | CSASPRPGYEQYF
TRBJ2-2 | 14 | NA | TRBV6-5 | CASSRHDIPGELFF
TRBJ2-3 | 16 | NA | TRBV27 | CASSLEHQYRTDTQYF
TRBJ2-6 | 14 | medium-sized | TRBV19 | CASMLRSGANVLTF
TRBJ2-3 | 16 | NA | TRBV19 | CASSIGGTGSTDTQYF
TRBJ2-5 | 16 | NA | TRBV6-6 | CASSLGPGGHPETQYF
TRBJ1-2 | 13 | NA | TRBV7-6 | CASSVGQEGGYTF
TRBJ1-1 | 11 | NA | TRBV20-1 | CSAPAGGKAFF
TRBJ1-4 | 13 | NA | TRBV12-3/TRBV12-4 | CASSPVRKEKLFF
TRBJ2-3 | 14 | NA | TRBV6-5 | CASSYYGKTDTQYF
TRBJ2-1 | 16 | NA | TRBV7-9 | CASRFLRPNPYNEQFF
TRBJ1-5 | 14 | NA | TRBV6-1 | CASSDIKGNQPQHF
TRBJ2-7 | 15 | NA | TRBV6-5 | CASRGLLAEAYEQYF
TRBJ1-3 | 14 | NA | TRBV27 | CASSPGGTGNTIYF
TRBJ1-5 | 12 | NA | TRBV30 | CAWNRAAGPQHF
TRBJ2-2 | 15 | NA | TRBV24-1 | CATARRGGNTGELFF